What follows are 4 T cell receptor beta chains derived from one specimen sequenced in a study of blood T cells in healthy people across ages (dated by TCRdb to between 2015 and 2017). Library generation was performed with 5' RACE. This sample was sequenced with an Illumina HiSeq 2500. A second PCR of roughly 6 to 12 cycles was performed with a sample-barcoded 5' primer and a J-beta primer mix. TCRdb cleaned the public reads at Q25 with fastp, built clones with MiXCR and kept in-frame beta chains. Each entry is one CDR3 protein sequence, shown with its most common DNA and genes. This sample gives approximately 810,000 distinct CDR3 sequences in total; 25% to 35% of them show up just once. Around 15% of the sample is in the top ten clones. The sequenced material came from blood. Receptors originate from a woman aged 80 or over in good health.

This clonotype appeared many times. The chain couples TRBV20-1 to TRBJ2-3; 10 nucleotides line up with TRBD2. The germline V gene encodes CDR1 DFQATT and CDR2 SNEGSKA (reference sequence). The V and J ends lost 1 base and 2 bases, in that order; junction bases with no gene match: 9. CDR3 length equals 17 residues. The chain's CDR3 is CSARAHIAGGNTDTQYF. As DNA, the CDR3 is TGCAGTGCTAGAGCACATATAGCGGGGGGAAACACAGATACGCAGTATTTT.

Notes on this clonotype: This could be a read error, since a much larger clone is one nucleotide away. The chain has TRBV29-1 and TRBJ1-4; 9 bases agree with TRBD1. The CDR3 spans 12 residues. Germline-derived CDR1 and CDR2 are SQVTM and ANQGSEA. The chain's CDR3 is CSVRGQGEKRFF. The CDR3 DNA is TGCAGCGTTCGGGGACAGGGAGAAAAACGGTTTTTT. Together with reference TRBV29-1 and TRBJ1-4, the CDR3 gives the full variable domain: SAVISQKPSRDICQRGTSLTIQCQVDSQVTMMFWYRQQPGQSLTLIATANQGSEATYESGFVIDKFPISRPNLTFSTLTVSNMSPEDSSIYLCSVRGQGEKRFFGSGTQLSVL.

This clonotype appeared many times. V gene TRBV2 combines with J gene TRBJ2-7, with D maybe TRBD1 (5 bases). Germline CDR1 reads SNHLY; CDR2 reads FYNNEI. The length of the CDR3 is 13 residues. With 4 bases removed from V and 2 bases from J, the gap between germline ends came to 9 bases. CDR3 region: CASSVDSTYEQYF. For the CDR3, the DNA is TGTGCCAGCAGTGTCGACAGCACCTACGAGCAGTACTTC.

This clonotype showed up just a few times. The rearrangement links TRBV20-1 to TRBJ1-6; D is ambiguous. The germline CDR1 and CDR2 sequences are DFQATT and SNEGSKA (reference sequence). Trimming pared 1 base from V and 7 bases from J, leaving 11 bases between. CDR3 length: 14 amino acids. The CDR3 coding sequence is TGCAGTGCTAGAGTAAAGGGAGGGAATTCACCCCTCCACTTT. Translating gives CSARVKGGNSPLHF.